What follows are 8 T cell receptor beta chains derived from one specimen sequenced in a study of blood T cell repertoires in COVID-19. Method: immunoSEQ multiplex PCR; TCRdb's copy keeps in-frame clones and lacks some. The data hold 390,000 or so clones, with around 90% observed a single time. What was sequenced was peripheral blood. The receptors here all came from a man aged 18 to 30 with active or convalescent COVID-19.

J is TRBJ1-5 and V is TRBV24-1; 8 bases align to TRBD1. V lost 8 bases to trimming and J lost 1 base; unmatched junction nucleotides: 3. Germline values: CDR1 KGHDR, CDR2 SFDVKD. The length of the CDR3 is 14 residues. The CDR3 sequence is CATNGQGSNQPQHF. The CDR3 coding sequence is TGTGCCACCAACGGACAGGGAAGCAATCAGCCCCAGCATTTT.

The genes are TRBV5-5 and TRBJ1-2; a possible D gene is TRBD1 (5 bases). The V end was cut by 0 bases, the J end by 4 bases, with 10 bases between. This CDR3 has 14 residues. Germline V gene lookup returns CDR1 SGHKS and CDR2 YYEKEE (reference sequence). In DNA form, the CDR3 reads TGTGCCAGCAGCTTGGGGGCAGGGCCCTATGGCTACACCTTC. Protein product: CASSLGAGPYGYTF.

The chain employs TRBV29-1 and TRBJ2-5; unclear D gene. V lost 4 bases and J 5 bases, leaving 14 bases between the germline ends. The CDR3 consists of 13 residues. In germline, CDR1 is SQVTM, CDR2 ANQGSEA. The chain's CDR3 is CSVVAPLRETQYF. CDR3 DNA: TGCAGCGTTGTTGCCCCCCTGCGGGAGACCCAGTACTTC.

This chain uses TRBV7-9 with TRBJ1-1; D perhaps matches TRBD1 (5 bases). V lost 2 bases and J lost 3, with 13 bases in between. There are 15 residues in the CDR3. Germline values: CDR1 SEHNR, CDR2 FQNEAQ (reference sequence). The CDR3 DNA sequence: TGTGCCAGCAGCTTATACGGGGGGAAGGACACTGAAGCTTTCTTT. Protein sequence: CASSLYGGKDTEAFF.

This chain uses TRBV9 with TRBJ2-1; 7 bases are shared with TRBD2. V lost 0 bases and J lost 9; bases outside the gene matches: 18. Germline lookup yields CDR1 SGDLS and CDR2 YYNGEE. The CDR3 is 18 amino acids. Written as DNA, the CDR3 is TGTGCCAGCAGCGTAGGTTTATGGGGGGGATTAAAGAGTGGTGAGCAGTTCTTC. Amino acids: CASSVGLWGGLKSGEQFF.

The DNA for the CDR3 is TGTGCCAGTAGTAGGGGACTAGCGGGAGTAGAGACCCAGTACTTC. This gives the protein CASSRGLAGVETQYF. The chain joins TRBV19 to TRBJ2-5, with 14 positions matching TRBD2. CDR1 is LNHDA and CDR2 is SQIVND in the germline V gene (reference sequence). This CDR3 has 15 residues. With V trimmed by 4 bases and J by 4 bases, 2 bases remained unmatched. The full variable domain, rest sourced from reference TRBV19 and TRBJ2-5, is DGGITQSPKYLFRKEGQNVTLSCEQNLNHDAMYWYRQDPGQGLRLIYYSQIVNDFQKGDIAEGYSVSREKKESFPLTVTSAQKNPTAFYLCASSRGLAGVETQYFGPGTRLLVL.

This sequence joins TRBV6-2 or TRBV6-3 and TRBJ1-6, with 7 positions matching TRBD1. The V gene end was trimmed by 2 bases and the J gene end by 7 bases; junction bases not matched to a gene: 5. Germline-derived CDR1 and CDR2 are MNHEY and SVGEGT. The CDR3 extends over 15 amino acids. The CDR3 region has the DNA TGTGCCAGCAGTTACCAAGGACAGGCCAATTCACCCCTCCACTTT. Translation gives CASSYQGQANSPLHF.

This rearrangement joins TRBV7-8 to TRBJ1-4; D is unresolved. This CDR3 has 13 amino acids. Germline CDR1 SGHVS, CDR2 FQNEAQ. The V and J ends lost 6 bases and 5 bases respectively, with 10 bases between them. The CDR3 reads CASSQAINEKLFF. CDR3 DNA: TGTGCCAGCAGTCAGGCCATCAATGAAAAACTGTTTTTT.